This T cell receptor beta chain was obtained from a study of blood T cell repertoires in COVID-19. The overall study: T cells, B-cell-depleted T cells, or PBMCs provided the cDNA or gDNA that served as material.

CDR1 and CDR2 (germline): MNHEY, SMNVEV (reference sequence). The CDR3 has 16 amino acids. V shed 5 bases and J 2 bases; nucleotides not matched to a gene: 8. Methods used by the authors: Reference gene primer amplification gave estimated nucleated cell counts. Sequencing was performed with immunoSEQ multiplex PCR; in TCRdb, only in-frame clones are kept and a portion is missing. That table gives V, J and clone size, and the DNA gave D and trimming. This table has about 150,000 clones, around 83% appearing once. The chain combines TRBV27 with TRBJ2-1; 8 nucleotides agree with TRBD1. The receptor was derived from a woman in her 70s who had recovered from COVID-19. Specimen: peripheral blood. The CDR3 nucleotides are TGTGCCAGCAGTCCCTCGACAGGGGAAACCTACAATGAGCAGTTCTTC. This translates into CASSPSTGETYNEQFF.